This T cell receptor beta chain was observed in a study of Tregs in tolerant kidney transplant recipients. Sequenced by immunoSEQ multiplex PCR; TCRdb stores in-frame clones only, minus some. The sample table includes tens of thousands of clones. The CDR3 has 16 amino acids. V was pared by 4 bases and J by 4 bases, with 14 bases of the junction left unmatched. Germline-derived CDR1 and CDR2 are SGHRS and YFSETQ. In regard to this clone: The CDR3 is cut off 3 residues early in the read; its end comes from the germline J gene.

The sequencing here drew on CD8+ T cells from blood, taken before the transplant. The source is a human donor who received a combined kidney and bone marrow transplant. The gene calls are TRBV5-1 and TRBJ2-7, with TRBD2 identical over 7 bases. The CDR3 is CASSPLALAITYEQYF. The part of the CDR3 DNA that was read is TGCGCCAGCAGCCCCCTAGCACTAGCGATAACTTACGAG.